This T cell receptor (beta chain) derives from a study of T cell responses to AZD1222 COVID-19 vaccine (dated by TCRdb to the early 2020s). General notes on the study: Because spike-specific TCR depth and breadth did not differ between the two schedules, AZD1222 recipients who got a second dose at roughly 4 weeks were pooled with those who got a second dose at roughly 12 weeks. TCR sequencing covered approximately 230 trial participants: 200 to 220 given two doses of AZD1222 and 26 given two doses of MenACWY control vaccine. Trial participants were enrolled by age into subgroups of 18-55, 56-69 and 70-plus years, and about 150, 27 and 61 TCR-sequenced participants, respectively, were included in these subgroups. The research as a whole found: Epitopes outside the regions mutated in the B.1.351 and B.1.1.7 variants were reportedly recognized by nearly half of the unique spike-specific TCRs. The 56-69-year group was small, and its depth increase did not reach significance, likely because of low power. Conclusions about previously exposed vaccinees were limited because only a handful of AZD1222 recipients were SARS-CoV-2 seropositive at baseline. CD4 TCRs associated with the vaccine covered the entire spike protein, and the dominant responses were in regions 160-218 and 743-854. Participants were mostly white British, with more females than males. The authors suggested clonal diversity may have been underestimated. A significant rise in spike-specific TCR breadth and depth was observed after two AZD1222 doses relative to day 0 and relative to MenACWY recipients. No day 14 peak-response samples were available, so repertoires were characterized only after the peak T cell response.

According to the study, the label for this sample's time point signals: baseline before first vaccination. Vaccinee samples came from UK trials COV001 and COV002, including a single-blind randomized controlled phase 2/3 trial of AZD1222 (ChAdOx1 nCoV-19) in healthy adults. For TCRbeta chain sequencing, PBMC samples from trial participants were taken at day 0 and at day 28 after the second dose. The CDR3 regions of human TCRbeta chains were analyzed by immunosequencing. As for the authors' bioinformatics: Repertoire TCRs were matched against a reference library of SARS-CoV-2-specific TCRs generated with the MIRA antigen-specificity platform. Breadth was defined as the fraction of unique TCRs that were SARS-CoV-2-associated, and depth was defined as the fraction of total T cells that were SARS-CoV-2-associated. Using the MIRA data, each spike-specific TCR was mapped to the spike region that the TCR reacts to and placed in a CD4 or CD8 class. Log10-transformed breadth and depth values were compared by one-way ANOVA with Sidak's multiple comparisons tests. TCRdb mirrors the immuneACCESS table, restricted to in-frame sequences. Some clones are absent from its copies; in checked studies, under half trace to an unresolved V gene, and the reason for the others is unknown. The V and J calls and the clone size are those of that table, but D and trimming were determined from the DNA. The sample includes around 100,000 clones, with 65% to 90% observed a single time. About 6% of the sample is in the top ten clones.

Notes on this clone: Its cognate antigen has yet to be identified. Nothing much larger sits one base from this clone, and base qualities are not available.

This TCR was recovered from an adult in good health. The material sequenced was peripheral blood, taken on day 0 of AZD1222 vaccination.

Read as DNA, the sequence is TGTGCCAGCAGCCGGGGACAGTGGTATGGCTACACCTTC. It specifies CASSRGQWYGYTF. The chain is assembled from TRBV11-2 and TRBJ1-2, and TRBD1 aligns with 7 junction nucleotides. Trimming leaves V shorter by 5 bases and J shorter by 5 bases, with the junction holding 5 bases beyond the gene matches. The germline V gene specifies SGHAT as CDR1 and FQNNGV as CDR2. The CDR3 runs 13 amino acids, cysteine and phenylalanine included. The read is trimmed to its CDR3 DNA, 39 bases read in frame from base 1.